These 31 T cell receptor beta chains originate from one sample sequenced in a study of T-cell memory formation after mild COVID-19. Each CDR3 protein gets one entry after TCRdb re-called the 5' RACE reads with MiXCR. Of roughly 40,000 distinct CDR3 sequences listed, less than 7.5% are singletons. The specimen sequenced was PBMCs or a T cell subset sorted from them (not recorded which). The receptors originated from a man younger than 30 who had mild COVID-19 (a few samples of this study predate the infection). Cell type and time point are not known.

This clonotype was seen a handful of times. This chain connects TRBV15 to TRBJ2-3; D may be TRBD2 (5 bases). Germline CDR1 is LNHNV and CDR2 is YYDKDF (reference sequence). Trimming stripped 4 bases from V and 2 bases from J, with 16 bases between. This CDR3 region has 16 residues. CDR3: CATSTGSGGLTDTQYF. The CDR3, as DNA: TGTGCCACCAGCACTGGGAGCGGAGGCCTCACAGATACGCAGTATTTT.

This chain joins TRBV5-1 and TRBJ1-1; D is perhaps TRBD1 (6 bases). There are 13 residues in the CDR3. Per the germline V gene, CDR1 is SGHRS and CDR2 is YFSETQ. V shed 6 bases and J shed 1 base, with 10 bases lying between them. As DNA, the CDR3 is TGCGCCAGCAACGAACAGGGGAACACTGAAGCTTTCTTT. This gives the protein CASNEQGNTEAFF.

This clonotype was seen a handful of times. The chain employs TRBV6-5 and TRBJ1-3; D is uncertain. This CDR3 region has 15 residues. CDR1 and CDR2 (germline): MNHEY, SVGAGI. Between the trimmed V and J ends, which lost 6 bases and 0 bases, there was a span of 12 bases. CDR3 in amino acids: CASSQSINSGNTIYF. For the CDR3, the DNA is TGTGCCAGCAGCCAGTCAATTAACTCTGGAAACACCATATATTTT.

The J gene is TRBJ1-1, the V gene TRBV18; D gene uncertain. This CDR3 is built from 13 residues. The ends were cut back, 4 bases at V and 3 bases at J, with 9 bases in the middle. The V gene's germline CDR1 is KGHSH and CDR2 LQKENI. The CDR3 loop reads CASSQGRDTEAFF. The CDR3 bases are TGTGCCAGCTCACAGGGTCGGGACACTGAAGCTTTCTTT.

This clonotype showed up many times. CDR3 loop: CASSQQGGEETQYF. The CDR3 DNA is TGTGCCAGCAGCCAACAGGGAGGTGAGGAGACCCAGTACTTC. The rearrangement joins TRBV4-2 to TRBJ2-5; D is possibly TRBD2 (6 bases). The CDR3 totals 14 residues. Between the trimmed V and J ends, which lost 2 bases and 5 bases, there was a span of 12 bases. The germline gives CDR1 LGHNA, CDR2 YNFKEQ.

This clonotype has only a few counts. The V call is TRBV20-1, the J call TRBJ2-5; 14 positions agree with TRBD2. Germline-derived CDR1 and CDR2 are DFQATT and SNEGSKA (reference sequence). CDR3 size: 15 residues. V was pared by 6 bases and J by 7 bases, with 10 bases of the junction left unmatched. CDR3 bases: TGCAGTGCCCCGGGACTAGCGGGGGCCCTGGGGACCCAGTACTTC. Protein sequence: CSAPGLAGALGTQYF.

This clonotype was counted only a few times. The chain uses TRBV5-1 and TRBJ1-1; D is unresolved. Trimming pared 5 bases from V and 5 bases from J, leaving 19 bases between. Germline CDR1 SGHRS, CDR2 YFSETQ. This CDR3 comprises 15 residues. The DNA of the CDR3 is TGCGCCAGCAGTCCAAGTTTCTTTAGTCGGACTGAAGCTTTCTTT. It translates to CASSPSFFSRTEAFF.

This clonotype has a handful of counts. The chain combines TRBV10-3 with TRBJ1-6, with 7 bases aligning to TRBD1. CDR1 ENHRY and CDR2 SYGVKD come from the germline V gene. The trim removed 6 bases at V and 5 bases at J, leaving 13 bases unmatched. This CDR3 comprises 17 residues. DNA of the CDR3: TGTGCCATCAGCTCCACAGGGGAAGGGGTTAATAATTCACCCCTCCACTTT. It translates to CAISSTGEGVNNSPLHF.

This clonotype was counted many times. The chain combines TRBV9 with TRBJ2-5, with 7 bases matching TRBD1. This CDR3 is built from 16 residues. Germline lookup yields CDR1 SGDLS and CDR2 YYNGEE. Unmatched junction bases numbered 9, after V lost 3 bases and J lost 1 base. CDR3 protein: CASSAGDRAIQETQYF. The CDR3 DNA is TGTGCCAGCAGCGCCGGGGACAGAGCGATCCAAGAGACCCAGTACTTC. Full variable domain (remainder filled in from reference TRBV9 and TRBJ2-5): DSGVTQTPKHLITATGQRVTLRCSPRSGDLSVYWYQQSLDQGLQFLIQYYNGEERAKGNILERFSAQQFPDLHSELNLSSLELGDSALYFCASSAGDRAIQETQYFGPGTRLLVL.

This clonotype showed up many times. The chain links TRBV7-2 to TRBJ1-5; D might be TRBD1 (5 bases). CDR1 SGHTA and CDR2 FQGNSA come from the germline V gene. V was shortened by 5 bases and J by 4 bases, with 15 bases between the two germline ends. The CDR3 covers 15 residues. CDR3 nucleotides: TGTGCCAGCAGCCCTACGGGGCAAGGTAATCAGCCCCAGCATTTT. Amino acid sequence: CASSPTGQGNQPQHF.

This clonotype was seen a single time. The CDR3 spells CASRRTHGEQYF. Here the CDR3 DNA reads TGTGCCAGCAGACGGACCCACGGCGAGCAGTACTTC. The V call is TRBV5-8, the J call TRBJ2-7; D is undetermined. The CDR3 is made up of 12 amino acids. The V end was cut by 5 bases, the J end by 6 bases, with 12 bases between. Germline CDR1 and CDR2: SGHTS and YDEGEE. Complete variable domain (other parts from reference TRBV5-8 and TRBJ2-7): EAGVTQSPTHLIKTRGQQATLRCSPISGHTSVYWYQQALGLGLQFLLWYDEGEERNRGNFPPRFSGRQFPNYSSELNVNALELEDSALYLCASRRTHGEQYFGPGTRLTVT.

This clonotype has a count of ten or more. This CDR3 is CASSPGHANTGELFF. Here the CDR3 DNA reads TGTGCCAGCAGTCCGGGACACGCTAACACCGGGGAGCTGTTTTTT. The chain employs TRBV2 and TRBJ2-2, with a tentative D call TRBD1 (6 bases). The CDR3 runs 15 residues. V gave up 5 bases and J gave up 2 bases, with 12 bases separating them. Germline CDR1 reads SNHLY; CDR2 reads FYNNEI.

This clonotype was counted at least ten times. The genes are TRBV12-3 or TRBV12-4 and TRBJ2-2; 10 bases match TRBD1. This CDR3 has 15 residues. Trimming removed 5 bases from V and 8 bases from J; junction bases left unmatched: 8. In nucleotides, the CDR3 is TGTGCCAGCAGTCTTGGACAGGGGGAATCGGGGGAGCTGTTTTTT. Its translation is CASSLGQGESGELFF.

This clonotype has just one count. This chain's CDR3 is CASSYSGPGRSEQFF. CDR3 sequence (DNA): TGTGCCAGCAGTTACTCAGGTCCGGGGAGGAGTGAGCAGTTCTTC. The gene calls are TRBV6-5 and TRBJ2-1; weak D call: TRBD2 (6 bases). V gave up 0 bases and J gave up 9 bases, with 15 bases separating them. Germline lookup yields CDR1 MNHEY and CDR2 SVGAGI. This CDR3 is built from 15 residues.

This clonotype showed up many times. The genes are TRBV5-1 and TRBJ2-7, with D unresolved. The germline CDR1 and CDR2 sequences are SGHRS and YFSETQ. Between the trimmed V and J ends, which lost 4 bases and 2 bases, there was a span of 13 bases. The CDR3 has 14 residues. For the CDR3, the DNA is TGCGCCAGCAGCCTCTCCTACCGAGCCTACGAGCAGTACTTC. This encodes CASSLSYRAYEQYF.

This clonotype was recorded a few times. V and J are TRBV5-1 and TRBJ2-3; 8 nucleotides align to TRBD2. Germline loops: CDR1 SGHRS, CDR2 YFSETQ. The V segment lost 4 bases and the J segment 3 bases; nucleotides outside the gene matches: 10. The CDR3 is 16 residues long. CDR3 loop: CASSTGVTGGTDTQYF. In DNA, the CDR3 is TGCGCCAGCAGCACCGGTGTAACGGGGGGGACAGATACGCAGTATTTT. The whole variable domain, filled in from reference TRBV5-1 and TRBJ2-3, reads KAGVTQTPRYLIKTRGQQVTLSCSPISGHRSVSWYQQTPGQGLQFLFEYFSETQRNKGNFPGRFSGRQFSNSRSEMNVSTLELGDSALYLCASSTGVTGGTDTQYFGPGTRLTVL.

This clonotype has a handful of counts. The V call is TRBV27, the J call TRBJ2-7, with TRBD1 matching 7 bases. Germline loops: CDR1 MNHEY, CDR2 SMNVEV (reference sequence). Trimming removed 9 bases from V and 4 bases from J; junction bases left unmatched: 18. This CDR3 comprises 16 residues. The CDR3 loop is CASTVGQELNTYEQYF. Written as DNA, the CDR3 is TGTGCCAGTACCGTCGGACAGGAGCTTAACACTTACGAGCAGTACTTC.

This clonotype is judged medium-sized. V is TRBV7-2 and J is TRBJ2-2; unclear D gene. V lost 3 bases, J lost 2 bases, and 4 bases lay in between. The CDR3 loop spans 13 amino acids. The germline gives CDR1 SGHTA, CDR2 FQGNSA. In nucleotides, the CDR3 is TGTGCCAGCAGCTTCCTAAACACCGGGGAGCTGTTTTTT. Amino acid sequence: CASSFLNTGELFF.

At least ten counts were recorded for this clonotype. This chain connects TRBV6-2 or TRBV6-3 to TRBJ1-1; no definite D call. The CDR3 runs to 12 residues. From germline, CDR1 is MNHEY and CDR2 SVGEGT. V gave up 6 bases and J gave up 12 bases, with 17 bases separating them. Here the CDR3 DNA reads TGTGCCAGCAGCCCCGCTCTACGAACGACTTTCTTT. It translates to CASSPALRTTFF.

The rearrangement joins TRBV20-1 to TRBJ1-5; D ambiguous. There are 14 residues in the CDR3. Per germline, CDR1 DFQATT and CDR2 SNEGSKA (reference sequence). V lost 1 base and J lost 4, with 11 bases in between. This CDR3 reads CSARGGGLNQPQHF. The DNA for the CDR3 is TGCAGTGCTAGAGGGGGAGGCCTAAATCAGCCCCAGCATTTT.

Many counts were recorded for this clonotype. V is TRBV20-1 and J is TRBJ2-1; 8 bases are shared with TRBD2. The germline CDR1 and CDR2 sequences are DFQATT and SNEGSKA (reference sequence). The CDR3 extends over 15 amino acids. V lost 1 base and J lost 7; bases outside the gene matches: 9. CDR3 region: CSARVAGGGRNEQFF. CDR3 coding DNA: TGCAGTGCTAGAGTTGCGGGGGGCGGAAGGAATGAGCAGTTCTTC.

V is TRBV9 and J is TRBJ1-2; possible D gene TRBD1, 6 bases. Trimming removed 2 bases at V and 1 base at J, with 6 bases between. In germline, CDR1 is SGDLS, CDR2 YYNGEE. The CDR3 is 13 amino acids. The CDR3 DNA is TGTGCCAGCAGCGTGGACAGTAACTATGGCTACACCTTC. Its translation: CASSVDSNYGYTF.

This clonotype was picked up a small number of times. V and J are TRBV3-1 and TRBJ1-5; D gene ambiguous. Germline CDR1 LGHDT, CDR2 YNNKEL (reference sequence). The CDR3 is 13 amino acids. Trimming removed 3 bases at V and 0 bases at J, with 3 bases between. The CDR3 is CASSQGSNQPQHF. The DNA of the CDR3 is TGTGCCAGCAGCCAGGGTAGCAATCAGCCCCAGCATTTT. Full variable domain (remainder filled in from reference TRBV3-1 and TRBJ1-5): DTAVSQTPKYLVTQMGNDKSIKCEQNLGHDTMYWYKQDSKKFLKIMFSYNNKELIINETVPNRFSPKSPDKAHLNLHINSLELGDSAVYFCASSQGSNQPQHFGDGTRLSIL.

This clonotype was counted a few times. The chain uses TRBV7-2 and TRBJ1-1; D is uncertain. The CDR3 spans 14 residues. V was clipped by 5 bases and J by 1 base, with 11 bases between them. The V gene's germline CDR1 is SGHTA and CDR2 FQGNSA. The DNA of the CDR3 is TGTGCCAGCAGCCCTCGGCGGACGAACACTGAAGCTTTCTTT. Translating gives CASSPRRTNTEAFF.

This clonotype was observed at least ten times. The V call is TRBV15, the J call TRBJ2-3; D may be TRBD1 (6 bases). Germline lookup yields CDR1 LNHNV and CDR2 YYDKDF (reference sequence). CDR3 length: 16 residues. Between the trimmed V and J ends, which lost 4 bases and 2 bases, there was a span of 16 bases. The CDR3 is CATSTAPGHYTDTQYF. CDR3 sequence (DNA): TGTGCCACCAGCACGGCGCCGGGACACTACACAGATACGCAGTATTTT.

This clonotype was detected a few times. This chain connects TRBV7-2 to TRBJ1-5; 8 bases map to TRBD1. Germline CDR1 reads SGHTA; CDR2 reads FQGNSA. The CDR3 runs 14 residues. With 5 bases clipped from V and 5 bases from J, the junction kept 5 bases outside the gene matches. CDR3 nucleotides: TGTGCCAGCAGCGCGCTACAGGGGGATCAGCCCCAGCATTTT. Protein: CASSALQGDQPQHF.

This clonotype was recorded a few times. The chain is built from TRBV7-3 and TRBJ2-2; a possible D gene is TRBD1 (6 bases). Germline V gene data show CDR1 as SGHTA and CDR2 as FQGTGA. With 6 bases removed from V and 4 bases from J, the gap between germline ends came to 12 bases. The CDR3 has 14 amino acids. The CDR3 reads CASRFGQSTGELFF. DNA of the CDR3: TGTGCCAGCAGATTCGGACAGTCCACCGGGGAGCTGTTTTTT.

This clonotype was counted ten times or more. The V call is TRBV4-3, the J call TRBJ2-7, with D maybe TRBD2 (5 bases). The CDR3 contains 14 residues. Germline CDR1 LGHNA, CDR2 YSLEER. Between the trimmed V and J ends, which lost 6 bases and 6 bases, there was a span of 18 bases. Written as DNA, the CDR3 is TGCGCCAGCAGACTTATGGCTGAAGGAGGCGAGCAGTACTTC. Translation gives CASRLMAEGGEQYF.

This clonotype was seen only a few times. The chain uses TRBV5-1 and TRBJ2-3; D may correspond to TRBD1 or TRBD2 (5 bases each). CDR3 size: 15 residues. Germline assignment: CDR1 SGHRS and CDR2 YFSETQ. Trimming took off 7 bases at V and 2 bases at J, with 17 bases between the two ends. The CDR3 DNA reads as TGCGCCAGCCGCCACCGGGACCCTTACACAGATACGCAGTATTTT. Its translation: CASRHRDPYTDTQYF.

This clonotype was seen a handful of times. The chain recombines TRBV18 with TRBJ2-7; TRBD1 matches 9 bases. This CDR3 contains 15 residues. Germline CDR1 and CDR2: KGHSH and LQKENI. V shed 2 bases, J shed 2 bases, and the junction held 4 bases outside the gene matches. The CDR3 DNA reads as TGTGCCAGCTCACCAGCGGGGACAGGGACCTACGAGCAGTACTTC. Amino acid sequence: CASSPAGTGTYEQYF.

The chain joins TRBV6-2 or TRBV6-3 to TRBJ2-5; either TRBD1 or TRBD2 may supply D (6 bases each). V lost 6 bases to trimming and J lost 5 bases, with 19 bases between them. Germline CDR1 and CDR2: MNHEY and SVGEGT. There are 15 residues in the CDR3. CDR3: CASSRKQGGIETQYF. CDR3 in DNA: TGTGCCAGCAGCCGTAAACAGGGAGGAATCGAGACCCAGTACTTC.